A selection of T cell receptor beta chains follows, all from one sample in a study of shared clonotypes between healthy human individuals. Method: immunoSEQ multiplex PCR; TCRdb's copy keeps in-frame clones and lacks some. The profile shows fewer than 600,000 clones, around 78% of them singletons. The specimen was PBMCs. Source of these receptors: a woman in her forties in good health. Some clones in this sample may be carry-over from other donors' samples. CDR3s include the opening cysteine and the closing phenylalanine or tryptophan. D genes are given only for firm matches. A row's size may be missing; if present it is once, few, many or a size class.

CDR3aa: CASSPGTGGYEQYF; CDR3nt: TGTGCCAGCTCACCGGGGACAGGGGGGTACGAGCAGTACTTC; abundance: few; d_gene: TRBD1; j_gene: TRBJ2-7; v_gene: TRBV18
CDR3aa: CASRQDSPLHF; CDR3nt: TGTGCCAGCAGACAGGATTCACCCCTCCACTTT; abundance: NA; d_gene: NA; j_gene: TRBJ1-6; v_gene: TRBV25-1
CDR3aa: CASSRQGEQFF; CDR3nt: TGTGCCAGCAGTAGACAGGGTGAGCAGTTCTTC; abundance: NA; d_gene: TRBD1; j_gene: TRBJ2-1; v_gene: TRBV25-1
CDR3aa: CASSPSGTGRSETQYF; CDR3nt: TGTGCCAGCAGCCCATCCGGGACAGGACGGTCGGAGACCCAGTACTTC; abundance: NA; d_gene: TRBD1; j_gene: TRBJ2-5; v_gene: TRBV7-9
CDR3aa: CASSDQTVFSYNEQFF; CDR3nt: TGTGCCAGCTCAGATCAGACAGTTTTCTCCTACAATGAGCAGTTCTTC; abundance: NA; d_gene: NA; j_gene: TRBJ2-1; v_gene: TRBV18
CDR3aa: CASSYYNEQFF; CDR3nt: TGTGCCAGCAGTTACTACAATGAGCAGTTCTTC; abundance: NA; d_gene: NA; j_gene: TRBJ2-1; v_gene: TRBV28
CDR3aa: CASSSQGATGNTIYF; CDR3nt: TGTGCCAGCAGTTCGCAGGGGGCTACTGGAAACACCATATATTTT; abundance: NA; d_gene: TRBD1; j_gene: TRBJ1-3; v_gene: TRBV28
CDR3aa: CASRALGPGLADNNEQFF; CDR3nt: TGTGCCAGCAGGGCTTTAGGACCGGGACTAGCGGATAACAATGAGCAGTTCTTC; abundance: NA; d_gene: TRBD2; j_gene: TRBJ2-1; v_gene: TRBV2
CDR3aa: CASSFAGVPLDYEQYF; CDR3nt: TGTGCCAGCAGCTTTGCAGGGGTGCCCCTTGACTACGAGCAGTACTTC; abundance: NA; d_gene: NA; j_gene: TRBJ2-7; v_gene: TRBV5-6
CDR3aa: CASSPILAGARELFF; CDR3nt: TGTGCCAGCTCACCGATACTAGCGGGAGCAAGGGAGCTGTTTTTT; abundance: NA; d_gene: TRBD2; j_gene: TRBJ2-2; v_gene: TRBV18
CDR3aa: CATSRVASGPSYEQYF; CDR3nt: TGTGCCACCAGCAGAGTGGCTAGCGGGCCCTCCTACGAGCAGTACTTC; abundance: NA; d_gene: TRBD2; j_gene: TRBJ2-7; v_gene: TRBV15
CDR3aa: CASKLTGGRGQPQHF; CDR3nt: TGTGCCAGCAAACTGACAGGGGGCAGGGGGCAGCCCCAGCATTTT; abundance: NA; d_gene: TRBD1; j_gene: TRBJ1-5; v_gene: TRBV28
CDR3aa: CASSSGAIYGYTF; CDR3nt: TGTGCCAGCAGTTCCGGGGCTATCTATGGCTACACCTTC; abundance: NA; d_gene: NA; j_gene: TRBJ1-2; v_gene: TRBV28
CDR3aa: CASSPSLLAGGETQYF; CDR3nt: TGTGCCAGCAGCCCCAGTCTGTTAGCGGGAGGGGAGACCCAGTACTTC; abundance: NA; d_gene: TRBD2; j_gene: TRBJ2-5; v_gene: TRBV7-2
CDR3aa: CASSLQLAGPTYEQYF; CDR3nt: TGTGCCAGCAGCTTACAACTAGCGGGACCCACCTACGAGCAGTACTTC; abundance: once; d_gene: TRBD2; j_gene: TRBJ2-7; v_gene: TRBV7-8
CDR3aa: CASRGGQGLGPRGGDNEQFF; CDR3nt: TGTGCCAGTAGGGGGGGACAGGGGTTAGGGCCCCGGGGTGGTGACAATGAGCAGTTCTTC; abundance: NA; d_gene: TRBD1; j_gene: TRBJ2-1; v_gene: TRBV19
CDR3aa: CASSASGTGSNEQFF; CDR3nt: TGTGCCAGCAGCGCCTCCGGGACAGGGAGTAATGAGCAGTTCTTC; abundance: NA; d_gene: TRBD1; j_gene: TRBJ2-1; v_gene: TRBV5-4
CDR3aa: CASSLRTPANTGELFF; CDR3nt: TGCGCCAGCAGCCTTAGGACACCCGCGAACACCGGGGAGCTGTTTTTT; abundance: few; d_gene: NA; j_gene: TRBJ2-2; v_gene: TRBV5-1
CDR3aa: CASRDGRINTDTQYF; CDR3nt: TGCGCCAGCCGGGACGGACGAATAAACACAGATACGCAGTATTTT; abundance: NA; d_gene: NA; j_gene: TRBJ2-3; v_gene: TRBV5-1
CDR3aa: CASSLLGVSAGELFF; CDR3nt: TGTGCCAGCAGCCTGCTAGGGGTTTCGGCCGGGGAGCTGTTTTTT; abundance: NA; d_gene: NA; j_gene: TRBJ2-2; v_gene: TRBV28
CDR3aa: CASSRTDTQYF; CDR3nt: TGTGCCAGCAGTCGGACAGATACGCAGTATTTT; abundance: NA; d_gene: NA; j_gene: TRBJ2-3; v_gene: TRBV2
CDR3aa: CASSADRVSDTQYF; CDR3nt: TGTGCCAGCAGCGCAGACAGGGTTTCAGATACGCAGTATTTT; abundance: NA; d_gene: TRBD1; j_gene: TRBJ2-3; v_gene: TRBV7-3
CDR3aa: CASSQGLAGVFEQYF; CDR3nt: TGCGCCAGCAGCCAGGGACTAGCGGGAGTTTTCGAGCAGTACTTC; abundance: NA; d_gene: TRBD2; j_gene: TRBJ2-7; v_gene: TRBV5-1
CDR3aa: CAISDKLQGWQYF; CDR3nt: TGTGCCATCAGTGACAAACTACAGGGCTGGCAGTACTTC; abundance: NA; d_gene: NA; j_gene: TRBJ2-7; v_gene: TRBV10-3
CDR3aa: CASSSRGVNEKLFF; CDR3nt: TGTGCCAGCAGTTCCAGGGGGGTTAATGAAAAACTGTTTTTT; abundance: NA; d_gene: TRBD1; j_gene: TRBJ1-4; v_gene: TRBV27
CDR3aa: CAWRIASGYTF; CDR3nt: TGTGCCTGGAGAATTGCGAGCGGCTACACCTTC; abundance: NA; d_gene: NA; j_gene: TRBJ1-2; v_gene: TRBV30
CDR3aa: CASSQDLGEQFF; CDR3nt: TGTGCCAGCAGCCAAGATTTGGGTGAGCAGTTCTTC; abundance: NA; d_gene: NA; j_gene: TRBJ2-1; v_gene: TRBV4-2
CDR3aa: CSATTGSFSYEQYF; CDR3nt: TGCAGCGCTACGACAGGGAGTTTCTCCTACGAGCAGTACTTC; abundance: few; d_gene: TRBD1; j_gene: TRBJ2-7; v_gene: TRBV29-1
CDR3aa: CASSVAGAYEQYF; CDR3nt: TGTGCCAGCAGCGTAGCGGGAGCCTACGAGCAGTACTTC; abundance: NA; d_gene: TRBD2; j_gene: TRBJ2-7; v_gene: TRBV7-9
CDR3aa: CASSKDRGTYEQYF; CDR3nt: TGTGCCAGCAGCAAAGACCGGGGGACCTACGAGCAGTACTTC; abundance: NA; d_gene: NA; j_gene: TRBJ2-7; v_gene: TRBV21-1
CDR3aa: CASSSRLAGDTGELFF; CDR3nt: TGTGCCAGCAGCTCCAGACTAGCGGGAGACACCGGGGAGCTGTTTTTT; abundance: NA; d_gene: TRBD2; j_gene: TRBJ2-2; v_gene: TRBV7-6
CDR3aa: CAWSSQGQIRHF; CDR3nt: TGTGCCTGGAGTTCGCAGGGGCAGATACGGCATTTT; abundance: many; d_gene: NA; j_gene: TRBJ1-5; v_gene: TRBV30
CDR3aa: CASSSSVQETQYF; CDR3nt: TGTGCCAGCAGCTCTAGCGTACAAGAGACCCAGTACTTC; abundance: NA; d_gene: NA; j_gene: TRBJ2-5; v_gene: TRBV2
CDR3aa: CASSYQGADLAEAFF; CDR3nt: TGCGCCAGCAGCTATCAGGGGGCGGATTTGGCTGAAGCTTTCTTT; abundance: many; d_gene: TRBD1; j_gene: TRBJ1-1; v_gene: TRBV4-1
CDR3aa: CASSPGLAAQETQYF; CDR3nt: TGTGCCAGCAGCCCCGGACTAGCGGCTCAGGAGACCCAGTACTTC; abundance: NA; d_gene: TRBD2; j_gene: TRBJ2-5; v_gene: TRBV5-4
CDR3aa: CASSPQSIAGNEAFF; CDR3nt: TGTGCCAGCAGCCCGCAGTCCATCGCGGGTAACGAGGCTTTCTTT; abundance: NA; d_gene: NA; j_gene: TRBJ1-1; v_gene: TRBV7-8
CDR3aa: CASSEIRQYSRQPQHF; CDR3nt: TGTGCCAGCAGTGAAATACGTCAGTACTCACGTCAGCCCCAGCATTTT; abundance: NA; d_gene: NA; j_gene: TRBJ1-5; v_gene: TRBV6-1
CDR3aa: CASRNRITGTEAFF; CDR3nt: TGTGCCAGCAGAAACCGGATAACGGGGACTGAAGCTTTCTTT; abundance: NA; d_gene: NA; j_gene: TRBJ1-1; v_gene: TRBV28
CDR3aa: CASSLNLVEETQYF; CDR3nt: TGTGCCAGCAGCTTGAACCTAGTCGAAGAGACCCAGTACTTC; abundance: NA; d_gene: NA; j_gene: TRBJ2-5; v_gene: TRBV11-2
CDR3aa: CASSLSGVGPEAFF; CDR3nt: TGTGCCAGCAGTTTATCTGGGGTAGGGCCTGAAGCTTTCTTT; abundance: NA; d_gene: NA; j_gene: TRBJ1-1; v_gene: TRBV28
CDR3aa: CASSVWGHGPTDTQYF; CDR3nt: TGTGCCAGCAGCGTTTGGGGGCACGGCCCGACAGATACGCAGTATTTT; abundance: NA; d_gene: NA; j_gene: TRBJ2-3; v_gene: TRBV9
CDR3aa: CASSPDGEWGEKLFF; CDR3nt: TGCGCCAGCAGCCCCGACGGGGAGTGGGGTGAAAAACTGTTTTTT; abundance: NA; d_gene: NA; j_gene: TRBJ1-4; v_gene: TRBV5-1
CDR3aa: CASSHTGVDQPQHF; CDR3nt: TGTGCCAGCAGCCATACAGGGGTGGATCAGCCCCAGCATTTT; abundance: many; d_gene: TRBD1; j_gene: TRBJ1-5; v_gene: TRBV7-9
CDR3aa: CASSSTTGANQPQHF; CDR3nt: TGCGCCAGCAGCTCGACTACAGGGGCCAATCAGCCCCAGCATTTT; abundance: NA; d_gene: TRBD1; j_gene: TRBJ1-5; v_gene: TRBV5-1
CDR3aa: CASSGTTSTDTQYF; CDR3nt: TGTGCCAGCAGCGGGACTACCAGCACAGATACGCAGTATTTT; abundance: NA; d_gene: TRBD2; j_gene: TRBJ2-3; v_gene: TRBV5-4
CDR3aa: CASSTPGVGTDTQYF; CDR3nt: TGTGCCAGCAGCACACCAGGGGTCGGCACAGATACGCAGTATTTT; abundance: NA; d_gene: NA; j_gene: TRBJ2-3; v_gene: TRBV2
CDR3aa: CASKASGKETQYF; CDR3nt: TGTGCCAGCAAGGCGAGCGGAAAAGAGACCCAGTACTTC; abundance: NA; d_gene: NA; j_gene: TRBJ2-5; v_gene: TRBV2
CDR3aa: CAISVQGGTDTQYF; CDR3nt: TGTGCCATCAGCGTGCAGGGGGGGACGGATACGCAGTATTTT; abundance: NA; d_gene: NA; j_gene: TRBJ2-3; v_gene: TRBV10-3
CDR3aa: CASSLEQVGELFF; CDR3nt: TGCGCCAGCAGCTTGGAACAGGTCGGGGAGCTGTTTTTT; abundance: NA; d_gene: NA; j_gene: TRBJ2-2; v_gene: TRBV5-1
CDR3aa: CASSRSSLAGGRKDTQYF; CDR3nt: TGTGCCAGCAGCCGCTCTTCACTAGCGGGAGGGCGTAAAGATACGCAGTATTTT; abundance: NA; d_gene: TRBD2; j_gene: TRBJ2-3; v_gene: TRBV14
CDR3aa: CASSQDIIRGNEKLFF; CDR3nt: TGCGCCAGCAGCCAAGATATAATACGGGGAAATGAAAAACTGTTTTTT; abundance: many; d_gene: NA; j_gene: TRBJ1-4; v_gene: TRBV4-3